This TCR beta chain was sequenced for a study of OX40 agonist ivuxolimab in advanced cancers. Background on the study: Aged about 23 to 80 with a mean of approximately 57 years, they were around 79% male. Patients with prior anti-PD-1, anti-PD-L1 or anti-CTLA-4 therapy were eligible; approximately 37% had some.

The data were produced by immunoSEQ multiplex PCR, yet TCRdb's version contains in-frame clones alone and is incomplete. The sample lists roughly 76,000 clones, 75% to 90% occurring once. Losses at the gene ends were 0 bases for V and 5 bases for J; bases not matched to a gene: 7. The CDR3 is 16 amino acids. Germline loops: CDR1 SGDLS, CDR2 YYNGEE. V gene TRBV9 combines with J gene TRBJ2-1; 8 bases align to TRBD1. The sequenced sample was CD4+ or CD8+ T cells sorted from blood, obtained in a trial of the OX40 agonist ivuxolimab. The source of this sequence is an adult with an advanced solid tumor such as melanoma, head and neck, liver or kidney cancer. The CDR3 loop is CASSVGLDRGHNEQFF. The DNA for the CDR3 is TGTGCCAGCAGCGTAGGTCTCGACAGGGGCCACAATGAGCAGTTCTTC.